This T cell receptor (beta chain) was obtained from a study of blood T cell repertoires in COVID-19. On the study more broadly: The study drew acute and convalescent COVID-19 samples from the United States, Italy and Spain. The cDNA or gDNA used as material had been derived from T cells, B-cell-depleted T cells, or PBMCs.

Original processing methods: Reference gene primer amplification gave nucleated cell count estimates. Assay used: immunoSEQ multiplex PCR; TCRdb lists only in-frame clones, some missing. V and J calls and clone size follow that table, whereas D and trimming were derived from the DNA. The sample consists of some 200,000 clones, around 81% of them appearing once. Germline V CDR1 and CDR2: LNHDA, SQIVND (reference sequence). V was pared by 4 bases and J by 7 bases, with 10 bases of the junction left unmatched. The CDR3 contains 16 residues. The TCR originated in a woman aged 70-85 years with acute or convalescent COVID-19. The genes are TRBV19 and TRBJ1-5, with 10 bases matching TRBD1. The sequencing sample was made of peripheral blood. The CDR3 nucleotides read TGTGCCAGTAGTACCTCGACAGGGGGCCGGAGGCAGCCCCAGCATTTT. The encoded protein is CASSTSTGGRRQPQHF.